These 32 T cell receptor beta chains came from one sample sequenced in a study of T cells in Graves' hyperthyroidism and ophthalmopathy. Researchers amplified the TCR beta CDR3 regions from RNA transcripts. First-round RT-PCR with HTBI primers amplified the TCR CDR3 region. TCRdb reprocessed the multiplex PCR reads via MiXCR and lists one record per CDR3 protein. The data show 550,000 to 800,000 distinct CDR3 sequences, 15% to 20% seen once. Sequencing was done on a sample of blood. These receptors all stem from a man in his forties or fifties with Graves' hyperthyroidism.

In this sample, this clonotype turned up many times. This chain links TRBV5-5 with TRBJ2-7; D possibly corresponds to TRBD2 (6 bases). CDR1 and CDR2 (germline): SGHKS, YYEKEE (reference sequence). V was clipped by 1 base and J by 3 bases, with 14 bases between them. CDR3 length: 15 amino acids. The CDR3 protein is CASSLSWTGVYEQYF. CDR3 in DNA: TGTGCCAGCAGCTTGAGTTGGACGGGGGTCTACGAGCAGTACTTC. Filled out from reference TRBV5-5 and TRBJ2-7, the complete variable domain reads DAGVTQSPTHLIKTRGQQVTLRCSPISGHKSVSWYQQVLGQGPQFIFQYYEKEERGRGNFPDRFSARQFPNYSSELNVNALLLGDSALYLCASSLSWTGVYEQYFGPGTRLTVT.

This clonotype was picked up a small number of times. J is TRBJ2-5 and V is TRBV5-4; D is undetermined. This CDR3 is built from 16 residues. Germline CDR1 reads SGHNT; CDR2 reads YYREEE (reference sequence). The V end was cut by 0 bases, the J end by 2 bases, with 14 bases between. CDR3 in DNA: TGTGCCAGCAGCTTGGCCCCGCCCCGGCAGCAAGAGACCCAGTACTTC. It translates to CASSLAPPRQQETQYF.

This clonotype came up a few times. This chain's CDR3 is CASSLAGGGLDEQFF. The CDR3 region has the DNA TGTGCCAGCAGTTTAGCGGGAGGGGGCCTGGATGAGCAGTTCTTC. The chain couples TRBV28 to TRBJ2-1, with 9 nucleotides matching TRBD2. Germline lookup yields CDR1 MDHEN and CDR2 SYDVKM. V was clipped by 2 bases and J by 8 bases; unmatched bases: 7. The CDR3 is 15 residues long.

The rearrangement uses TRBV7-2 and TRBJ2-4; D is unresolved. With 5 bases removed from V and 8 bases from J, the gap between germline ends came to 16 bases. The CDR3 contains 14 residues. From germline, CDR1 is SGHTA and CDR2 FQGNSA. CDR3 sequence reads: CASSPPPGHHIQYF. The CDR3 DNA is TGTGCCAGCAGCCCTCCTCCCGGCCATCACATTCAGTACTTC.

The chain links TRBV19 to TRBJ1-1, with 7 bases aligning to TRBD1. Looked up from germline, CDR1 is LNHDA and CDR2 is SQIVND (reference sequence). The CDR3 has 13 residues. The CDR3 DNA follows: TGTTCCGACCAGGACAGGATGAACACTGAAGCTTTCTTT. Translated: CSDQDRMNTEAFF.

This clonotype was seen a handful of times. The chain employs TRBV20-1 and TRBJ2-7; TRBD1 might be the D (6 bases). The germline CDR1 and CDR2 sequences are DFQATT and SNEGSKA (reference sequence). CDR3 length: 15 residues. V was shortened by 0 bases and J by 0 bases, with 12 bases between the two germline ends. The CDR3 DNA reads as TGCAGTGCTAGAGATAGGGACATTATCTCCTACGAGCAGTACTTC. It is translated as CSARDRDIISYEQYF.

CDR3 in DNA: TGTGCCAGCAGTGGACAGGCGCCTTTAGATACGCAGTATTTT. Translated: CASSGQAPLDTQYF. This sequence joins TRBV28 and TRBJ2-3; TRBD1 matches at 7 bases. Germline CDR1 MDHEN, CDR2 SYDVKM. V was pared by 5 bases and J by 5 bases, with 7 bases of the junction left unmatched. The CDR3 is 14 residues long.

In the case of this clonotype: At one of its ends the junction is not consistent with the germline gene, which may arise from a read error. The chain combines TRBV11-2 with TRBJ1-5, with 8 bases fitting TRBD1. Germline V lookup: CDR1 SGHAT, CDR2 FQNNGV. The CDR3 extends over 17 amino acids. The CDR3 region is CASSRGQGESSNQPQHF. For the CDR3, the DNA is TGCGCCAGCAGCCGTGGACAGGGAGAGTCGAGCAATCAGCCCCAGCATTTT.

This clonotype was observed at least ten times. The V call is TRBV9, the J call TRBJ1-6; D is unclear. V was clipped by 0 bases and J by 7 bases, with 11 bases between them. Germline lookup yields CDR1 SGDLS and CDR2 YYNGEE. The CDR3 is 15 amino acids. The CDR3 nucleotides are TGTGCCAGCAGCGTAGTAGAGGGAGGGAATTCACCCCTCCACTTT. Protein: CASSVVEGGNSPLHF. Full variable domain (outside the CDR3, taken from reference TRBV9 and TRBJ1-6): DSGVTQTPKHLITATGQRVTLRCSPRSGDLSVYWYQQSLDQGLQFLIQYYNGEERAKGNILERFSAQQFPDLHSELNLSSLELGDSALYFCASSVVEGGNSPLHFGNGTRLTVT.

This clonotype was counted between two and nine times. The chain uses TRBV19 and TRBJ2-2, with 8 nucleotides matching TRBD1. The germline gives CDR1 LNHDA, CDR2 SQIVND (reference sequence). J gave up 4 bases and V 4 bases, and 5 bases lay outside the gene matches. The CDR3 is 15 residues long. The DNA for the CDR3 is TGTGCCAGTAGTAACCAGGGGGCGGGCACCGGGGAGCTGTTTTTT. Its translation is CASSNQGAGTGELFF.

The chain recombines TRBV5-1 with TRBJ2-3; D could derive from TRBD1 or TRBD2 (5 bases each). Deletions cut 6 bases from V and 0 bases from J, with 11 bases between. This CDR3 is 14 amino acids long. The germline V gene encodes CDR1 SGHRS and CDR2 YFSETQ. CDR3 residues: CASNSGPSTDTQYF. In DNA, the CDR3 is TGCGCCAGCAATTCGGGGCCAAGCACAGATACGCAGTATTTT.

This clonotype was detected a few times. This rearrangement joins TRBV6-2 or TRBV6-3 to TRBJ1-2; D unresolved. From germline, CDR1 is MNHEY and CDR2 SVGEGT. With 4 bases removed from V and 7 bases from J, the gap between germline ends came to 10 bases. The CDR3 has 12 residues. The CDR3 DNA sequence: TGTGCCAGCAGTTGGGAGCATTTTGGCTACACCTTC. Its translation is CASSWEHFGYTF.

This clonotype was found a few times. This chain connects TRBV4-1 to TRBJ1-2; no clear D gene. Germline V gene lookup returns CDR1 MGHRA and CDR2 YSYEKL. There are 14 residues in the CDR3. Trimming took 4 bases from V and 8 from J, leaving 17 bases between them. CDR3 sequence (DNA): TGCGCCAGCAGCCCCATCGGCGGGAACCAGGGCTACACCTTC. It codes for CASSPIGGNQGYTF.

This clonotype has only a few counts. The chain employs TRBV4-1 and TRBJ1-5; possible D gene TRBD1, 6 bases. The CDR3 runs 17 residues. Germline CDR1 and CDR2: MGHRA and YSYEKL. Trimming shortened V by 1 base and J by 3 bases, and 16 bases separated the two germline ends. As DNA, the CDR3 is TGCGCCAGCAGCCAAGGCATGAGGGGGTCGGTCAATCAGCCCCAGCATTTT. Translation gives CASSQGMRGSVNQPQHF.

Details on this clonotype: Given a much more abundant clone one base away, this may be a read error. This likely comes from a read error, as the CDR3 has no conserved phenylalanine or tryptophan at its end. The J gene is TRBJ2-1, the V gene TRBV7-3; possible D gene TRBD2, 5 bases. Germline values: CDR1 SGHTA, CDR2 FQGTGA. There are 14 residues in the CDR3. V gave up 5 bases and J gave up 0 bases, with 8 bases separating them. CDR3 bases: TGTGCCAGCAGCCCCCGGGGCTCCTACAATGAGCAGTTCCTC. Translated: CASSPRGSYNEQFL.

This clonotype has a count of ten or more. The rearrangement joins TRBV12-3 or TRBV12-4 to TRBJ1-1; 11 nucleotides match TRBD1. The CDR3 consists of 16 residues. After removal of 3 bases from V and 0 bases from J, the junction contained 3 bases not matched to a gene. CDR3 nucleotides: TGTGCCAGCAGTTTTGGACAGGGGGCCCTGAACACTGAAGCTTTCTTT. It yields the protein CASSFGQGALNTEAFF.

This clonotype was seen a handful of times. DNA for the CDR3: TGTGCCAGCAGCGTTGGAAGCGGGAAAGGGTACGGGGAGCTGTTTTTT. The encoded protein is CASSVGSGKGYGELFF. V gene TRBV9 combines with J gene TRBJ2-2; 7 positions agree with TRBD2. The germline V gene encodes CDR1 SGDLS and CDR2 YYNGEE. V lost 2 bases, J lost 7 bases, and 11 bases stayed unmatched. This CDR3 has 16 residues.

On this clonotype: A clone one base away is much larger, so this may be a read error. The V gene is TRBV13, the J gene TRBJ2-2; D call uncertain. The CDR3 has 14 residues. V lost 2 bases, J lost 2 bases, and 6 bases lay in between. The germline CDR1 and CDR2 sequences are PRHDT and FYEKMQ (reference sequence). CDR3 sequence (DNA): TGTGCCAGCAGCTTATCCGATAACACCGGGGAGCTGTTTTTT. It encodes CASSLSDNTGELFF. Together with reference TRBV13 and TRBJ2-2, the CDR3 gives the full variable domain: AAGVIQSPRHLIKEKRETATLKCYPIPRHDTVYWYQQGPGQDPQFLISFYEKMQSDKGSIPDRFSAQQFSDYHSELNMSSLELGDSALYFCASSLSDNTGELFFGEGSRLTVL.

The chain recombines TRBV15 with TRBJ2-7; D is perhaps TRBD1 or TRBD2 (5 bases each). This CDR3 is built from 15 residues. With 0 bases removed from V and 2 bases from J, the gap between germline ends came to 11 bases. CDR1 and CDR2 from the germline V gene are LNHNV and YYDKDF (reference sequence). The CDR3 region has the DNA TGTGCCACCAGCAGAGATCGGGACCCGACCTACGAGCAGTACTTC. Its protein product is CATSRDRDPTYEQYF.

The chain joins TRBV19 to TRBJ2-4, with D hard to call. This CDR3 comprises 13 residues. Trimming cost V 7 bases and J 8 bases, with 15 bases left between them. CDR1 and CDR2 (germline): LNHDA, SQIVND (reference sequence). The CDR3 coding sequence is TGTGCCAGTACCCACCTCCCTGGGGACATTCAGTACTTC. It translates to CASTHLPGDIQYF.

As regards this clonotype: The junction shows a germline mismatch at one end, possibly a read error. The chain employs TRBV20-1 and TRBJ2-1, with D possibly TRBD2 on 6 matching bases. Germline values: CDR1 DFQATT, CDR2 SNEGSKA (reference sequence). This CDR3 is 15 amino acids long. CDR3 in amino acids: CSARDLARTYNEQVF. CDR3 nucleotides: TGCAGTGCTAGAGATCTAGCGCGTACCTACAATGAGCAGGTCTTC.

This clonotype was counted only a few times. The chain is built from TRBV4-2 and TRBJ1-1; 7 bases map to TRBD1. V shed 5 bases and J 5 bases; nucleotides not matched to a gene: 14. The CDR3 spans 16 residues. Germline CDR1 is LGHNA and CDR2 is YNFKEQ. CDR3 amino acids: CASSEGAGGWGTEAFF. The CDR3 nucleotides read TGTGCCAGCAGCGAGGGGGCAGGCGGTTGGGGAACTGAAGCTTTCTTT.

This clonotype was picked up a small number of times. This is likely a read error, given that the CDR3 carries no conserved phenylalanine or tryptophan at its end. This sequence joins TRBV7-9 and TRBJ2-7; D is undetermined. From germline, CDR1 is SEHNR and CDR2 FQNEAQ (reference sequence). The V end lost 5 bases, the J end lost 4 bases, and 15 bases lay between the germline ends. This CDR3 is 14 amino acids long. In nucleotides, the CDR3 is TGTGCCAGCAGCCGGAGTGAGATCCGTTACGAGCAGTACCTC. Translation gives CASSRSEIRYEQYL.

This clonotype appeared a few times. The chain links TRBV19 to TRBJ1-3; a weak D match, TRBD1 (5 bases). Deletions cut 9 bases from V and 1 base from J, with 16 bases between. Per the germline V gene, CDR1 is LNHDA and CDR2 is SQIVND (reference sequence). The CDR3 has 15 amino acids. The CDR3 nucleotides are TGTGCCAGCGGCCCGAGACAGACATCTGGAAACACCATATATTTT. Translated: CASGPRQTSGNTIYF.

CDR3 amino acids: CASSSPRVRGQFF. In DNA, the CDR3 is TGTGCCAGCAGCTCCCCCCGGGTCAGAGGGCAGTTCTTC. This chain connects TRBV11-2 to TRBJ2-1; D not resolved. The CDR3 has 13 residues. V lost 4 bases and J lost 12, with 16 bases in between. Germline V gene sequence: CDR1 SGHAT, CDR2 FQNNGV.

This clonotype was recorded many times. The chain joins TRBV29-1 to TRBJ1-2; D is undetermined. Germline CDR1 is SQVTM and CDR2 is ANQGSEA. The CDR3 runs 10 residues. The ends were cut back, 6 bases at V and 5 bases at J, with 7 bases in the middle. The CDR3 region has the DNA TGCAGCGTCTTATCTTATGGCTACACCTTC. It is translated as CSVLSYGYTF.

This clonotype was counted a few times. One end of the junction is discordant with germline, which a read error may explain. This sequence joins TRBV6-5 and TRBJ2-6; TRBD2 agrees at 7 bases. This CDR3 comprises 15 residues. The germline V gene has CDR1 MNHEY and CDR2 SVGAGI. CDR3 sequence reads: CTSSYREAGANVLTF. DNA of the CDR3: TGTACCAGCAGTTACCGGGAGGCTGGGGCCAACGTCCTGACTTTC.

This rearrangement joins TRBV6-9 to TRBJ2-1; D is unclear. The V end was cut by 0 bases, the J end by 6 bases, with 6 bases between. This CDR3 has 13 amino acids. Per germline, CDR1 MNHGY and CDR2 SVAAGI. The CDR3 DNA follows: TGTGCCAGCAGTTATTCGGTTGGCAATGAGCAGTTCTTC. Its protein product is CASSYSVGNEQFF.

This clonotype was counted only a few times. The gene calls are TRBV4-1 and TRBJ1-1; D gene uncertain. Between the trimmed V and J ends, which lost 1 base and 0 bases, there was a span of 12 bases. Germline CDR1 is MGHRA and CDR2 is YSYEKL. CDR3 length equals 16 residues. The CDR3 region has the DNA TGCGCCAGCAGCCAAGCGTCACAGATCATGAACACTGAAGCTTTCTTT. Protein product: CASSQASQIMNTEAFF.

This clonotype occurred many times. V gene TRBV28 combines with J gene TRBJ2-7; D not certain. CDR1 is MDHEN, CDR2 SYDVKM, per germline. Trimming left V 5 bases short and J 0 bases short, with 5 bases between. The CDR3 has 12 amino acids. The CDR3 sequence: CASSPLSYEQYF. The CDR3 DNA follows: TGTGCCAGCAGTCCCCTCTCCTACGAGCAGTACTTC.

The gene calls are TRBV11-2 and TRBJ2-3, with 11 bases identical to TRBD2. The CDR3 length is 16 residues. Trimming at V came to 1 base and at J to 4 bases, leaving 4 bases not matched to a gene. Germline V gives CDR1 SGHAT, CDR2 FQNNGV. The CDR3 DNA follows: TGTGCCAGCAGCTTAGTTAGTAGCGGGAGGGCAGATACGCAGTATTTT. Protein product: CASSLVSSGRADTQYF.

The V and J genes are TRBV30 and TRBJ2-1; 7 nucleotides agree with TRBD1. CDR1 and CDR2 from the germline V gene are GTSNPN and SVGIG (reference sequence). The CDR3 is 13 residues long. Germline trimming cut 8 bases from V and 3 bases from J; bases unmatched to any gene: 7. The CDR3 nucleotides read TGTGCCGGAATCCGGGACAGCTACAATGAGCAGTTCTTC. Protein: CAGIRDSYNEQFF.